Presented here are 32 T cell receptor beta chains from one specimen sequenced in a study of CD8+CD57+ T cells in acquired aplastic anemia. For CDR3 and TCR beta VDJ profiling, genomic DNA was the template used. TCRdb used MiXCR to reprocess the reads, holding one entry per CDR3 protein. The sample records roughly 38,000 distinct CDR3 sequences, around three quarters being singletons. The sample consisted of sorted CD4+, CD8+, or CD8+CD57+ T cells (not recorded which) from PBMCs. These receptors originate from a human donor in good health, serving as a control.

In its sample, this clonotype was seen a few times. The chain couples TRBV7-3 to TRBJ2-7; TRBD2 matches 7 bases. The CDR3 covers 13 residues. Trimming took 5 bases from V and 4 from J; bases not matched to a gene: 5. The germline V gene encodes CDR1 SGHTA and CDR2 FQGTGA. CDR3 sequence (DNA): TGTGCCAGCAGCCCCAGAGCGGGGTACGAGCAGTACTTC. Its translation: CASSPRAGYEQYF.

The chain employs TRBV20-1 and TRBJ2-1, with a tentative D call TRBD2 (5 bases). Germline CDR1 DFQATT, CDR2 SNEGSKA (reference sequence). The CDR3 covers 16 residues. V was clipped by 1 base and J by 0 bases, with 13 bases between them. The CDR3 spells CSARGGGINSYNEQFF. Here the CDR3 DNA reads TGCAGTGCTAGAGGAGGAGGAATCAACTCCTACAATGAGCAGTTCTTC.

The genes are TRBV19 and TRBJ1-2, with D uncertain. Per the germline V gene, CDR1 is LNHDA and CDR2 is SQIVND (reference sequence). The V end lost 7 bases, the J end lost 4 bases, and 19 bases lay between the germline ends. The CDR3 length is 15 residues. The CDR3 loop is CASTPGQIALYGYTF. The DNA of the CDR3 is TGTGCCAGTACCCCAGGCCAGATCGCTCTCTATGGCTACACCTTC.

The J gene is TRBJ2-3, the V gene TRBV6-1; 7 positions agree with TRBD2. Trimming removed 4 bases from V and 5 bases from J; junction bases left unmatched: 6. This CDR3 is 14 amino acids long. From germline, CDR1 is MNHNS and CDR2 SASEGT. The CDR3 protein is CASSASGLRDTQYF. The CDR3 coding sequence is TGTGCCAGCAGTGCTAGCGGATTAAGAGATACGCAGTATTTT.

This chain uses TRBV7-8 with TRBJ2-7, with a tentative D call TRBD1 (6 bases). Germline V CDR1 and CDR2: SGHVS, FQNEAQ. The CDR3 has 14 residues. The CDR3 DNA reads TGTGCCAGCGGCTTCAGGGGACCGGTCGGCGAGCAGTACGTC. Residues: CASGFRGPVGEQYV.

This clonotype has only a few counts. The V and J genes are TRBV20-1 and TRBJ1-2; a possible D gene is TRBD1 (5 bases). The CDR3 runs to 12 residues. The V end was cut by 3 bases, the J end by 4 bases, with 9 bases between. The germline V gene encodes CDR1 DFQATT and CDR2 SNEGSKA (reference sequence). Written as DNA, the CDR3 is TGCAGTGCTAGCGGGACTCCCTATGGCTACACCTTC. Translated, it gives CSASGTPYGYTF.

V and J are TRBV2 and TRBJ1-1; D ambiguous. The length of the CDR3 is 15 residues. V dropped 6 bases and J dropped 2 bases, with 16 bases sitting between them. The germline V gene encodes CDR1 SNHLY and CDR2 FYNNEI. The CDR3 nucleotides are TGTGCCAGCAGGAGCGGCCTGGAAATAAACACTGAAGCTTTCTTT. Amino acids: CASRSGLEINTEAFF. Drawing the rest from reference TRBV2 and TRBJ1-1, the complete variable domain is EPEVTQTPSHQVTQMGQEVILRCVPISNHLYFYWYRQILGQKVEFLVSFYNNEISEKSEIFDDQFSVERPDGSNFTLKIRSTKLEDSAMYFCASRSGLEINTEAFFGQGTRLTVV.

The chain combines TRBV2 with TRBJ2-3; TRBD1 or TRBD2 may be the D gene (5 bases each). Germline CDR1 SNHLY, CDR2 FYNNEI. The CDR3 extends over 14 amino acids. Trimming took off 4 bases at V and 7 bases at J, with 15 bases between the two ends. This CDR3 reads CASSGWGDGNTQYF. The CDR3 region has the DNA TGTGCCAGCAGTGGATGGGGCGACGGGAATACGCAGTATTTT.

This clonotype qualifies as large (0.1 to 1%). The chain links TRBV15 to TRBJ2-7; D is undetermined. Trimming cost V 1 base and J 3 bases, with 10 bases left between them. The CDR3 covers 14 residues. Germline CDR1 LNHNV, CDR2 YYDKDF (reference sequence). The CDR3 loop is CATSRGRGHYEQYF. CDR3 in DNA: TGTGCCACCAGCAGAGGACGAGGTCACTACGAGCAGTACTTC.

This clonotype was seen a handful of times. The chain has TRBV15 and TRBJ2-7; the match to TRBD1 covers 8 bases. Germline V gene data show CDR1 as LNHNV and CDR2 as YYDKDF (reference sequence). The CDR3 extends over 16 amino acids. Unmatched junction bases numbered 9, after V lost 3 bases and J lost 2 bases. Here the CDR3 DNA reads TGTGCCACCAGCAGGGCCACAGGGGGTAGGCCCTACGAGCAGTACTTC. It codes for CATSRATGGRPYEQYF.

V gene TRBV20-1 combines with J gene TRBJ2-5; TRBD2 agrees at 7 bases. With the DNA end fitting TRBJ2-7 better, the J assignment may be wrong. The CDR3 runs 18 residues. CDR1 is DFQATT and CDR2 is SNEGSKA in the germline V gene (reference sequence). CDR3 nucleotide sequence: TGCAGTGCTAGAGATCGGCTAGCGGCTCAGGGCTTGGTCAACGAGCAGTACTTC. This translates into CSARDRLAAQGLVNEQYF.

Relative to its sample, this clonotype is medium-sized. J is TRBJ2-7 and V is TRBV20-1, with D possibly being TRBD2 (5 bases). CDR1 and CDR2 from the germline V gene are DFQATT and SNEGSKA (reference sequence). The CDR3 sequence is 13 residues long. Trimming pared 3 bases from V and 0 bases from J, leaving 9 bases between. The chain's CDR3 is CSARGTSSYEQYF. The CDR3 DNA reads TGCAGTGCTAGGGGCACTAGCTCCTACGAGCAGTACTTC.

This clonotype was seen only a few times. J is TRBJ1-2 and V is TRBV29-1; D ambiguous. The V end was cut by 7 bases, the J end by 8 bases, with 14 bases between. Germline assignment: CDR1 SQVTM and CDR2 ANQGSEA. The CDR3 is 11 amino acids. The CDR3 loop reads CSAYLGGGYTF. The CDR3 DNA follows: TGCAGCGCCTACCTAGGAGGGGGCTACACCTTC.

This clonotype was recorded many times. The rearrangement links TRBV25-1 to TRBJ2-1; a possible D gene is TRBD2 (6 bases). CDR1 is MGHDK, CDR2 SYGVNS, per germline. There are 15 residues in the CDR3. V lost 3 bases and J lost 7, with 16 bases in between. The CDR3, as DNA: TGTGCCAGCAGTGACAGGACTACCGTTGAAAATGAGCAGTTCTTC. This sequence encodes CASSDRTTVENEQFF.

The V gene is TRBV29-1, the J gene TRBJ2-7; 12 nucleotides line up with TRBD2. Per germline, CDR1 SQVTM and CDR2 ANQGSEA. This CDR3 has 14 amino acids. V was clipped by 4 bases and J by 5 bases; unmatched bases: 6. CDR3 region: CSVGERTSGNEQYF. The DNA of the CDR3 is TGCAGCGTTGGAGAAAGGACTAGCGGGAACGAGCAGTACTTC.

J is TRBJ1-5 and V is TRBV9; no clear D gene. The CDR3 is 14 residues long. V was pared by 0 bases and J by 7 bases, with 11 bases between. Germline CDR1 is SGDLS and CDR2 is YYNGEE. The CDR3 spells CASSVAGGMQPQHF. CDR3 in DNA: TGTGCCAGCAGCGTAGCGGGAGGGATGCAGCCCCAGCATTTT.

Note on this clonotype: Likely a read error: the CDR3 ends without its conserved phenylalanine or tryptophan. The rearrangement links TRBV2 to TRBJ2-7; TRBD2 agrees at 11 bases. The germline V gene has CDR1 SNHLY and CDR2 FYNNEI. The CDR3 totals 13 residues. The J segment lost 4 bases and the V segment lost 7 bases, leaving 3 bases of the junction unmatched. The CDR3 region is CASMLAGGYEQYY. The CDR3 region has the DNA TGTGCCAGCATGCTAGCGGGAGGATACGAGCAGTACTAC.

This clonotype is judged medium-sized. The J gene is TRBJ1-5, the V gene TRBV6-4; D is uncertain. V gave up 8 bases and J gave up 2 bases, with 16 bases separating them. This CDR3 region has 15 residues. Looked up from germline, CDR1 is MRHNA and CDR2 is SNTAGT. CDR3 sequence reads: CASVRRTEGNQPQHF. In DNA, the CDR3 is TGTGCCAGCGTCCGACGGACTGAGGGCAATCAGCCCCAGCATTTT.

This clonotype was picked up one time. The chain links TRBV7-2 to TRBJ2-7, with D perhaps matching TRBD2 (6 bases). CDR3 length equals 14 residues. CDR1 SGHTA and CDR2 FQGNSA come from the germline V gene. The V and J ends lost 5 bases and 2 bases respectively, with 13 bases between them. CDR3 coding DNA: TGTGCCAGCAGCCCTCCGGGAGTCCCCTACGAGCAGTACTTC. Amino acids: CASSPPGVPYEQYF.

A note on this clonotype: It is likely a read error, because the conserved phenylalanine at the end of the CDR3 is missing. The DNA is omitted, as the CDR3 cannot be located on it reliably, and the CDR3 follows TCRdb's listing. The rearrangement uses TRBV24-1 and TRBJ2-2; TRBD2, the table's D call, was not compared with the DNA. The CDR3 contains 12 residues when both ends are counted. Germline V CDR1 and CDR2: KGHDR, SFDVKD. The CDR3 loop reads CATIRITSGAEI.

The chain uses TRBV2 and TRBJ2-7; 10 bases align to TRBD1. The V segment lost 8 bases and the J segment 4 bases; nucleotides outside the gene matches: 8. This CDR3 spans 14 amino acids. The germline V gene encodes CDR1 SNHLY and CDR2 FYNNEI. The CDR3 bases are TGTGCCAGCCCGAAGACAGGGGGCTCGTACGAGCAGTACTTC. Protein sequence: CASPKTGGSYEQYF.

The chain links TRBV2 to TRBJ2-7; the match to TRBD2 covers 9 bases. Trimming removed 5 bases from V and 6 bases from J; junction bases left unmatched: 8. This CDR3 is built from 14 residues. Germline CDR1 is SNHLY and CDR2 is FYNNEI. In DNA form, the CDR3 reads TGTGCCAGCAGTAACTTAGCGGGGGAGGCCGAGCAGTACTTC. It specifies CASSNLAGEAEQYF.

Here the CDR3 DNA reads TGTGCCAGTAGTAACAGGGCAGGGGAGACCCAGTACTTC. It codes for CASSNRAGETQYF. The chain links TRBV19 to TRBJ2-5, with a weak D call TRBD1 (6 bases). Germline CDR1 is LNHDA and CDR2 is SQIVND (reference sequence). V dropped 4 bases and J dropped 5 bases, with 11 bases sitting between them. The CDR3 is 13 amino acids.

With respect to this clonotype: It is likely a read error, because the conserved phenylalanine at the end of the CDR3 is missing. The chain uses TRBV15 and TRBJ1-2; 7 nucleotides align to TRBD1. Germline CDR1 and CDR2: LNHNV and YYDKDF (reference sequence). Trimming cost V 0 bases and J 3 bases; bases outside gene matches: 4. The CDR3 contains 15 residues. The CDR3 here is CATSRDTGVDYGYTL. The CDR3 bases are TGTGCCACCAGCAGAGATACAGGGGTCGACTATGGCTACACCCTC.

This chain joins TRBV7-6 and TRBJ2-7; no clear D. This CDR3 is 14 amino acids long. Trimming stripped 4 bases from V and 1 base from J, with 11 bases between. Germline loops: CDR1 SGHVS, CDR2 FNYEAQ. The CDR3 here is CASSSGPRSYEQYF. The CDR3 DNA reads as TGTGCCAGCAGCTCAGGCCCCAGGTCCTACGAGCAGTACTTC.

The sample holds a few counts of this clonotype. The chain is built from TRBV19 and TRBJ2-7, with 8 positions matching TRBD1. J lost 6 bases, V lost 5 bases, and 6 bases had no gene match. The CDR3 has 13 residues. CDR1 is LNHDA, CDR2 SQIVND, per germline (reference sequence). The CDR3 loop is CASSLGQGGEQYF. Here the CDR3 DNA reads TGTGCCAGTAGTCTCGGACAGGGCGGCGAGCAGTACTTC.

This clonotype was seen only a few times. The V call is TRBV7-3, the J call TRBJ1-1; D possibly corresponds to TRBD1 (5 bases). This CDR3 is built from 13 residues. Germline V gene lookup returns CDR1 SGHTA and CDR2 FQGTGA. Deletions cut 1 base from V and 4 bases from J, with 7 bases between. CDR3 sequence (DNA): TGTGCCAGCAGCTTAAGGGGGGGCACTGAAGCTTTCTTT. It codes for CASSLRGGTEAFF.

V is TRBV20-1 and J is TRBJ2-5, with TRBD2 matching 10 bases. Germline trimming cut 4 bases from V and 5 bases from J; bases unmatched to any gene: 4. This CDR3 is 13 amino acids long. CDR1 is DFQATT, CDR2 SNEGSKA, per germline (reference sequence). The CDR3 reads CSAKAGGIETQYF. The CDR3 DNA follows: TGCAGTGCTAAAGCGGGGGGGATTGAGACCCAGTACTTC.

This rearrangement joins TRBV25-1 to TRBJ2-7; a weak D match, TRBD2 (6 bases). The CDR3 loop spans 15 amino acids. V dropped 1 base and J dropped 0 bases, with 10 bases sitting between them. In germline, CDR1 is MGHDK, CDR2 SYGVNS. The CDR3 bases are TGTGCCAGCAGTGAATTGGGGGGAAGCTCCTACGAGCAGTACTTC. The encoded protein is CASSELGGSSYEQYF.

The chain has TRBV19 and TRBJ2-7; D may correspond to TRBD1 or TRBD2 (5 bases each). Germline values: CDR1 LNHDA, CDR2 SQIVND (reference sequence). The length of the CDR3 is 14 residues. V gave up 3 bases and J gave up 2 bases, with 11 bases separating them. CDR3 protein: CASSIRDGPYEQYF. The CDR3 DNA sequence: TGTGCCAGTAGTATTCGGGACGGCCCCTACGAGCAGTACTTC.

The V and J genes are TRBV2 and TRBJ2-7; 9 bases agree with TRBD1. This CDR3 region has 14 residues. Germline V lookup: CDR1 SNHLY, CDR2 FYNNEI. J was trimmed by 3 bases and V by 6 bases; bases with no gene match: 6. CDR3 region: CASSALGQGYEQYF. CDR3 sequence (DNA): TGTGCCAGCAGCGCCCTGGGACAGGGCTACGAGCAGTACTTC. Using reference TRBV2 and TRBJ2-7 for the parts outside the CDR3, the full variable domain is EPEVTQTPSHQVTQMGQEVILRCVPISNHLYFYWYRQILGQKVEFLVSFYNNEISEKSEIFDDQFSVERPDGSNFTLKIRSTKLEDSAMYFCASSALGQGYEQYFGPGTRLTVT.

The chain has TRBV9 and TRBJ2-1; D might be TRBD2 (7 bases). Germline V CDR1 and CDR2: SGDLS, YYNGEE. V gave up 7 bases and J gave up 2 bases, with 13 bases separating them. The CDR3 has 14 amino acids. The chain's CDR3 is CASQRGGPYNEQFF. CDR3 in DNA: TGTGCCAGCCAGAGGGGGGGCCCCTACAATGAGCAGTTCTTC. Full variable domain (outside the CDR3, taken from reference TRBV9 and TRBJ2-1): DSGVTQTPKHLITATGQRVTLRCSPRSGDLSVYWYQQSLDQGLQFLIQYYNGEERAKGNILERFSAQQFPDLHSELNLSSLELGDSALYFCASQRGGPYNEQFFGPGTRLTVL.